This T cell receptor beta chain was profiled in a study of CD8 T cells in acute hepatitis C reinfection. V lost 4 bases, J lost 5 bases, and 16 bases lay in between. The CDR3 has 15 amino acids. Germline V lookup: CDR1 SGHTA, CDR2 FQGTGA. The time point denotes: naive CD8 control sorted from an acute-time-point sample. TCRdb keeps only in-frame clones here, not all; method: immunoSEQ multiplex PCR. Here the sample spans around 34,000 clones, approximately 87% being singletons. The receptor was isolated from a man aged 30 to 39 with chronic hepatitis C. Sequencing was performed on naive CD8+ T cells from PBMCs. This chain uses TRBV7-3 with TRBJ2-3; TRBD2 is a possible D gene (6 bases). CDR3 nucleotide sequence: TGTGCCAGCAGCTGGGGGGTGTCTCGGGGAGATACGCAGTATTTT. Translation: CASSWGVSRGDTQYF. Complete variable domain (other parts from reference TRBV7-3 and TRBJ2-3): GAGVSQTPSNKVTEKGKYVELRCDPISGHTALYWYRQSLGQGPEFLIYFQGTGAADDSGLPNDRFFAVRPEGSVSTLKIQRTERGDSAVYLCASSWGVSRGDTQYFGPGTRLTVL.